One sample yielded the 23 T cell receptor beta chains listed below, sequenced in a study of T cells in Graves' hyperthyroidism and ophthalmopathy. The investigators amplified TCR beta CDR3 regions from RNA transcripts. HTBI primers were the set used in a first-round RT-PCR of the TCR CDR3. Each CDR3 protein gets one entry after TCRdb re-called the multiplex PCR reads with MiXCR. Here the sample spans 300,000 to 450,000 distinct CDR3 sequences, approximately 14% being singletons. Input material: blood. These receptors originate from a woman aged 18-29 years with Graves' hyperthyroidism that later progressed to Graves' ophthalmopathy.

In this sample, this clonotype turned up many times. This chain connects TRBV6-1 to TRBJ2-7; TRBD1 agrees at 9 bases. Germline CDR1 is MNHNS and CDR2 is SASEGT. V gave up 7 bases and J gave up 6 bases; unmatched junction bases: 10. The CDR3 spans 14 residues. This chain's CDR3 is CASNRDRASREQYF. For the CDR3, the DNA is TGTGCCAGCAACCGGGACAGGGCTTCGCGCGAGCAGTACTTC.

The rearrangement links TRBV13 to TRBJ1-3, with unresolved D. CDR3 length: 15 amino acids. CDR1 PRHDT and CDR2 FYEKMQ come from the germline V gene (reference sequence). Trimming left V 0 bases short and J 4 bases short, with 10 bases between. The CDR3 here is CASSLGQTKGNTIYF. The DNA of the CDR3 is TGTGCCAGCAGCTTAGGTCAGACGAAAGGAAACACCATATATTTT.

The chain uses TRBV27 and TRBJ2-7; D may be TRBD2 (6 bases). CDR1 MNHEY and CDR2 SMNVEV come from the germline V gene (reference sequence). Trimming took 6 bases from V and 2 from J, leaving 14 bases between them. CDR3 size: 14 residues. Here the CDR3 DNA reads TGTGCCAGCAGAGGCGGGATAAAGACCTACGAGCAGTACTTC. It yields the protein CASRGGIKTYEQYF.

This clonotype was seen ten or more times. The V and J genes are TRBV5-8 and TRBJ2-1, with D tentatively TRBD2 (7 bases). CDR1 and CDR2 from the germline V gene are SGHTS and YDEGEE. V lost 0 bases and J 5 bases, leaving 12 bases between the germline ends. The CDR3 sequence is 15 residues long. The chain's CDR3 is CASSLGRGGDNEQFF. The CDR3, as DNA: TGTGCCAGCAGCTTGGGGAGGGGGGGAGACAATGAGCAGTTCTTC.

The chain is built from TRBV28 and TRBJ1-1; no definite D call. Germline V gene sequence: CDR1 MDHEN, CDR2 SYDVKM. This CDR3 comprises 14 residues. Trimming took off 0 bases at V and 1 base at J, with 6 bases between the two ends. CDR3 coding DNA: TGTGCCAGCAGTTTATGGCACGGGAACACTGAAGCTTTCTTT. Translation gives CASSLWHGNTEAFF.

This clonotype was picked up a small number of times. The chain is built from TRBV7-6 and TRBJ2-2; 7 nucleotides match TRBD2. Germline CDR1 SGHVS, CDR2 FNYEAQ. J gave up 2 bases and V 5 bases, and 8 bases lay outside the gene matches. The CDR3 has 16 residues. CDR3 amino acids: CASSRLGLGNTGELFF. For the CDR3, the DNA is TGTGCCAGCAGCCGACTTGGACTAGGCAACACCGGGGAGCTGTTTTTT. Supplemented by reference TRBV7-6 and TRBJ2-2, the full variable domain reads GAGVSQSPRYKVTKRGQDVALRCDPISGHVSLYWYRQALGQGPEFLTYFNYEAQQDKSGLPNDRFSAERPEGSISTLTIQRTEQRDSAMYRCASSRLGLGNTGELFFGEGSRLTVL.

This clonotype was counted ten times or more. This chain uses TRBV7-9 with TRBJ2-7; TRBD1 agrees at 10 bases. Per the germline V gene, CDR1 is SEHNR and CDR2 is FQNEAQ (reference sequence). Losses at the gene ends were 5 bases for V and 7 bases for J; bases not matched to a gene: 8. The CDR3 is 14 residues long. The chain's CDR3 is CASSPPGQGQEQYF. The CDR3 DNA is TGTGCCAGCAGCCCCCCGGGACAGGGGCAAGAGCAGTACTTC.

At least ten counts were recorded for this clonotype. This sequence joins TRBV30 and TRBJ1-5, with D hard to call. The germline V gene encodes CDR1 GTSNPN and CDR2 SVGIG (reference sequence). Trimming pared 0 bases from V and 2 bases from J, leaving 8 bases between. The CDR3 has 14 residues. DNA of the CDR3: TGTGCCTGGAGTGTATGGGAGGGCAATCAGCCCCAGCATTTT. Protein sequence: CAWSVWEGNQPQHF.

This clonotype was seen ten or more times. V gene TRBV7-9 combines with J gene TRBJ2-1, with 16 bases matching TRBD2. This CDR3 comprises 14 residues. V shed 5 bases, J shed 9 bases, and the junction held 1 base outside the gene matches. Germline assignment: CDR1 SEHNR and CDR2 FQNEAQ (reference sequence). The CDR3 region is CASSGTSGRAEQFF. The CDR3 DNA is TGTGCCAGCAGCGGGACTAGCGGGAGGGCTGAGCAGTTCTTC.

The chain joins TRBV7-9 to TRBJ2-1; no clear D. There are 12 residues in the CDR3. CDR1 is SEHNR and CDR2 is FQNEAQ in the germline V gene (reference sequence). Trimming shortened V by 0 bases and J by 9 bases, and 6 bases separated the two germline ends. The CDR3 is CASSLAQGEQFF. DNA of the CDR3: TGTGCCAGCAGCTTAGCGCAAGGTGAGCAGTTCTTC.

In its sample, this clonotype was seen many times. The chain joins TRBV28 to TRBJ1-2; unclear D gene. CDR3 length: 14 amino acids. In germline, CDR1 is MDHEN, CDR2 SYDVKM. With 4 bases removed from V and 0 bases from J, the gap between germline ends came to 9 bases. CDR3 nucleotides: TGTGCCAGCAGTTCCTCAACAACTAACTATGGCTACACCTTC. Residues: CASSSSTTNYGYTF.

This clonotype was detected many times. The chain links TRBV2 to TRBJ2-3; 11 bases match TRBD1. The CDR3 has 16 amino acids. J lost 2 bases, V lost 6 bases, and 7 bases had no gene match. Germline values: CDR1 SNHLY, CDR2 FYNNEI. The DNA of the CDR3 is TGTGCCAGCAGGAAGGACAGGGGGCGAGTCACAGATACGCAGTATTTT. Protein sequence: CASRKDRGRVTDTQYF.

The J gene is TRBJ2-5, the V gene TRBV27, with TRBD2 as a possible D gene (5 bases). Germline V lookup: CDR1 MNHEY, CDR2 SMNVEV (reference sequence). Trimming shortened V by 4 bases and J by 5 bases, and 14 bases separated the two germline ends. CDR3 size: 14 residues. The CDR3 DNA is TGTGCCAGCAGTTACCGCGGGTTCGGGGAGACCCAGTACTTC. Its protein product is CASSYRGFGETQYF.

This clonotype appeared many times. This chain connects TRBV7-9 to TRBJ2-7; D may be TRBD1 (5 bases). V was clipped by 6 bases and J by 5 bases, with 14 bases between them. CDR1 is SEHNR, CDR2 FQNEAQ, per germline (reference sequence). This CDR3 is 13 amino acids long. The CDR3 region has the DNA TGTGCCAGCAGATTGACAGATACCAACGAGCAGTACTTC. It yields the protein CASRLTDTNEQYF.

This chain connects TRBV15 to TRBJ2-1; TRBD1 aligns across 9 bases. The trim removed 5 bases at V and 2 bases at J, leaving 4 bases unmatched. This CDR3 has 15 amino acids. From germline, CDR1 is LNHNV and CDR2 YYDKDF (reference sequence). The CDR3 DNA follows: TGTGCCACCAGCGTACAGGGGGCGACCTACAATGAGCAGTTCTTC. As protein: CATSVQGATYNEQFF.

This clonotype was seen more than once but under ten times. This sequence joins TRBV6-5 and TRBJ2-1, with 13 nucleotides matching TRBD2. The CDR3 sequence is 21 residues long. The V and J ends lost 1 base and 0 bases, in that order; junction bases with no gene match: 12. The germline CDR1 and CDR2 sequences are MNHEY and SVGAGI. The CDR3 is CASSYWPGLAGPQSSYNEQFF. DNA of the CDR3: TGTGCCAGCAGTTACTGGCCGGGACTAGCGGGACCCCAGAGCTCCTACAATGAGCAGTTCTTC.

This clonotype was counted many times. The CDR3 DNA follows: TGTGCCAGCAGTTACTCGGTTAGCTCCTACGAGCAGTACTTC. Translating gives CASSYSVSSYEQYF. J is TRBJ2-7 and V is TRBV6-5; D uncertain. V was pared by 0 bases and J by 0 bases, with 6 bases between. This CDR3 spans 14 amino acids. Germline lookup yields CDR1 MNHEY and CDR2 SVGAGI.

The chain recombines TRBV28 with TRBJ2-7; unclear D gene. This CDR3 spans 13 amino acids. The V gene lost 7 bases and the J gene lost 5 bases, with 15 bases spanning the gap. CDR1 MDHEN and CDR2 SYDVKM come from the germline V gene. CDR3 DNA: TGTGCCAGCACCATCACCCCCAGCCACGAGCAGTACTTC. This gives the protein CASTITPSHEQYF.

This chain links TRBV5-1 with TRBJ1-2, with D tentatively TRBD1 (6 bases). The CDR3 contains 12 residues. V lost 4 bases and J 6 bases, leaving 10 bases between the germline ends. Germline CDR1 and CDR2: SGHRS and YFSETQ. CDR3 residues: CASSLYRDGYTF. In DNA form, the CDR3 reads TGCGCCAGCAGCCTTTACAGGGATGGCTACACCTTC. Supplemented by reference TRBV5-1 and TRBJ1-2, the full variable domain reads KAGVTQTPRYLIKTRGQQVTLSCSPISGHRSVSWYQQTPGQGLQFLFEYFSETQRNKGNFPGRFSGRQFSNSRSEMNVSTLELGDSALYLCASSLYRDGYTFGSGTRLTVV.

This clonotype appeared many times. The chain combines TRBV7-2 with TRBJ2-7, with a possible D match to TRBD1 (5 bases). V was cut by 1 base and J by 3 bases, with 13 bases left in between. The germline CDR1 and CDR2 sequences are SGHTA and FQGNSA. CDR3 length: 15 residues. The CDR3 DNA reads TGTGCCAGCAGCTTAGAGGGCAGGGTACACTACGAGCAGTACTTC. It yields the protein CASSLEGRVHYEQYF.

This clonotype was counted ten times or more. This chain connects TRBV20-1 to TRBJ1-1; no reliable D call. Between the trimmed V and J ends, which lost 2 bases and 2 bases, there was a span of 6 bases. The CDR3 covers 12 residues. Germline CDR1 is DFQATT and CDR2 is SNEGSKA (reference sequence). The CDR3 coding sequence is TGCAGTGCTAGATTCATCAACACTGAAGCTTTCTTT. Encoded protein: CSARFINTEAFF.

The sample holds a few counts of this clonotype. The V and J genes are TRBV19 and TRBJ2-3; 15 positions match TRBD2. The CDR3 has 16 residues. Germline V gives CDR1 LNHDA, CDR2 SQIVND (reference sequence). J lost 5 bases, V lost 4 bases, and 4 bases had no gene match. In nucleotides, the CDR3 is TGTGCCAGTAGTACTCCGGGACTAGCGGGAGGAGATACGCAGTATTTT. This translates into CASSTPGLAGGDTQYF.

This clonotype was seen more than once but under ten times. This chain links TRBV3-1 with TRBJ2-2; D is undetermined. V lost 5 bases and J 5 bases, leaving 9 bases between the germline ends. CDR1 is LGHDT, CDR2 YNNKEL, per germline (reference sequence). The CDR3 totals 13 residues. CDR3 amino acids: CASSALGTGELFF. The DNA of the CDR3 is TGTGCCAGCAGCGCACTGGGAACCGGGGAGCTGTTTTTT.